The next 21 T cell receptor beta chains were all read from a single sample in a study of neurological immune-mediated disorders. Time point described: longitudinal time-point 2. TCRdb re-analysed the 5' RACE reads in MiXCR, keeping a single row per CDR3 protein. Among under 50,000 distinct CDR3 sequences listed, approximately 14% were seen once. Sequencing was performed on PBMCs. The receptors come from a male donor with HTLV-1-associated myelopathy (HAM/TSP).

This clonotype was observed many times. The chain combines TRBV4-1 with TRBJ1-3; D gene uncertain. V gave up 2 bases and J gave up 2 bases, with 10 bases separating them. The CDR3 spans 15 residues. Germline V lookup: CDR1 MGHRA, CDR2 YSYEKL. CDR3 bases: TGCGCCAGCAGCCAAACCGGTGGGGCTGGAAACACCATATATTTT. Its protein product is CASSQTGGAGNTIYF.

There are many counts of this clonotype. The CDR3 DNA reads TGCGCCAGCAGCTTGGCCTCCCGTGGCAGCTCCTACGAGCAGTACTTC. Its translation is CASSLASRGSSYEQYF. V and J are TRBV5-1 and TRBJ2-7; D ambiguous. This CDR3 comprises 16 residues. Germline assignment: CDR1 SGHRS and CDR2 YFSETQ. The V end lost 0 bases, the J end lost 0 bases, and 13 bases lay between the germline ends.

The sample holds a few counts of this clonotype. CDR3: CASSLARPGYGYTF. CDR3 bases: TGCGCCAGCAGCTTAGCCAGGCCCGGATATGGCTACACCTTC. The chain is built from TRBV5-1 and TRBJ1-2; D is uncertain. The germline V and J ends were trimmed by 2 bases and 5 bases, with 13 bases remaining between them. The CDR3 is 14 amino acids. The germline V gene encodes CDR1 SGHRS and CDR2 YFSETQ.

In this sample, this clonotype turned up many times. The chain is built from TRBV20-1 and TRBJ2-5; perhaps TRBD2 as D (6 bases). The CDR3 covers 15 residues. The germline gives CDR1 DFQATT, CDR2 SNEGSKA (reference sequence). Trimming cost V 3 bases and J 5 bases, with 19 bases left between them. CDR3 amino acids: CSASVPSAIRETQYF. In DNA, the CDR3 is TGCAGTGCTAGCGTCCCTAGCGCGATAAGGGAGACCCAGTACTTC.

This chain links TRBV6-2 or TRBV6-3 with TRBJ2-1, with D possibly TRBD1 on 6 matching bases. The CDR3 spans 16 residues. The germline V and J ends were trimmed by 2 bases and 2 bases, with 13 bases remaining between them. Germline V lookup: CDR1 MNHEY, CDR2 SVGEGT. The CDR3 nucleotides are TGTGCCAGCAGTTACCGGGACACAACGCCCTACAATGAGCAGTTCTTC. Translation gives CASSYRDTTPYNEQFF.

The rearrangement links TRBV29-1 to TRBJ2-5; D uncertain. Germline lookup yields CDR1 SQVTM and CDR2 ANQGSEA. V shed 1 base and J shed 9 bases, with 12 bases lying between them. This CDR3 comprises 12 residues. CDR3 bases: TGCAGCGTTGAAGGGGTAATTGAGGCCCAGTACTTC. It encodes CSVEGVIEAQYF.

J is TRBJ2-3 and V is TRBV5-1; D is uncertain. The CDR3 sequence is 15 residues long. V lost 4 bases, J lost 0 bases, and 12 bases lay in between. The germline V gene has CDR1 SGHRS and CDR2 YFSETQ. The CDR3 spells CASSLRGASTDTQYF. The CDR3 DNA sequence: TGCGCCAGCAGCCTCAGAGGAGCTAGCACAGATACGCAGTATTTT.

There are many counts of this clonotype. The CDR3 DNA reads as TGTGCCAGCGGAGCCAGCTCCTATAATTCACCCCTCCACTTT. Its translation is CASGASSYNSPLHF. The V and J genes are TRBV7-2 and TRBJ1-6; D gene ambiguous. V was shortened by 8 bases and J by 0 bases, with 8 bases between the two germline ends. CDR3 length: 14 amino acids. Germline V gives CDR1 SGHTA, CDR2 FQGNSA.

This clonotype has ten or more counts. This chain links TRBV7-2 with TRBJ2-7; D is undetermined. CDR1 is SGHTA, CDR2 FQGNSA, per germline. Trimming took 5 bases from V and 5 from J, leaving 7 bases between them. The CDR3 spans 11 residues. The CDR3 DNA is TGTGCCAGCAGCATAAACCACGAGCAGTACTTC. Its translation is CASSINHEQYF.

This clonotype occurred many times. The V gene is TRBV20-1, the J gene TRBJ1-1; D call uncertain. The CDR3 spans 13 residues. V was shortened by 2 bases and J by 3 bases, with 10 bases between the two germline ends. CDR1 and CDR2 from the germline V gene are DFQATT and SNEGSKA (reference sequence). For the CDR3, the DNA is TGCAGTGCTAGAACGCTGCTGGACACTGAAGCTTTCTTT. This translates into CSARTLLDTEAFF.

This clonotype was found many times. This chain joins TRBV5-6 and TRBJ1-2; 8 bases line up with TRBD1. J gave up 8 bases and V 4 bases, and 10 bases lay outside the gene matches. CDR1 and CDR2 from the germline V gene are SGHDT and YYEEEE. The CDR3 sequence is 14 residues long. The CDR3 DNA reads TGTGCCAGCAGCCGCAGGGGGCTCCCTGCCGGCTACACCTTC. It is translated as CASSRRGLPAGYTF.

This clonotype has more than one count but fewer than ten. The V and J genes are TRBV7-2 and TRBJ2-7; D unresolved. Germline CDR1 reads SGHTA; CDR2 reads FQGNSA. Trimming pared 1 base from V and 0 bases from J, leaving 16 bases between. The CDR3 is made up of 17 amino acids. CDR3 protein: CASSLVGARLGSYEQYF. CDR3 nucleotide sequence: TGTGCCAGCAGCTTAGTGGGCGCCCGTTTGGGCTCCTACGAGCAGTACTTC.

This clonotype was detected ten times or more. The rearrangement uses TRBV29-1 and TRBJ2-6; D is uncertain. Germline V gene lookup returns CDR1 SQVTM and CDR2 ANQGSEA. V gave up 3 bases and J gave up 0 bases, with 3 bases separating them. The CDR3 extends over 13 amino acids. The CDR3 bases are TGCAGCGTTGACGTCTCTGGGGCCAACGTCCTGACTTTC. This sequence encodes CSVDVSGANVLTF.

The chain links TRBV2 to TRBJ2-1; D may be TRBD2 (5 bases). Trimming left V 10 bases short and J 3 bases short, with 25 bases between. CDR3 length equals 17 residues. The germline V gene encodes CDR1 SNHLY and CDR2 FYNNEI. CDR3 DNA sequence: TGTGCCACAACAGTATTTCCCTCTTCTAGCTACTACAATGAGCAGTTCTTC. Its translation: CATTVFPSSSYYNEQFF.

This clonotype occurred many times. The chain joins TRBV9 to TRBJ2-5; 16 bases match TRBD2. The trim removed 3 bases at V and 6 bases at J, leaving 5 bases unmatched. The V gene's germline CDR1 is SGDLS and CDR2 YYNGEE. The CDR3 contains 16 residues. In DNA form, the CDR3 reads TGTGCCAGCAGCGAGGGACTAGCGGGGGGGCAGCAGACCCAGTACTTC. Protein sequence: CASSEGLAGGQQTQYF.

The table lists this clonotype with many counts. This rearrangement joins TRBV7-8 to TRBJ1-1, with D tentatively TRBD1 (6 bases). This CDR3 spans 19 amino acids. Trimming took 3 bases from V and 5 from J, leaving 28 bases between them. Germline V gene sequence: CDR1 SGHVS, CDR2 FQNEAQ. The CDR3 region is CASSFTSPLGGGAGTEAFF. CDR3 nucleotide sequence: TGTGCCAGCAGCTTCACCAGCCCCCTCGGGGGCGGGGCTGGGACTGAAGCTTTCTTT.

Many counts were recorded for this clonotype. V usage is TRBV7-2 and J usage is TRBJ1-5, with D unclear. Trimming cost V 5 bases and J 9 bases, with 11 bases left between them. CDR1 is SGHTA and CDR2 is FQGNSA in the germline V gene. This CDR3 spans 12 amino acids. The CDR3 DNA follows: TGTGCCAGCAGCCCCGGGGTGGGGCCCCAGCATTTT. Translation gives CASSPGVGPQHF.

This clonotype showed up many times. This sequence joins TRBV5-5 and TRBJ2-1; tentatively, D is TRBD2 (6 bases). The V and J ends lost 2 bases and 6 bases respectively, with 12 bases between them. Germline CDR1 is SGHKS and CDR2 is YYEKEE (reference sequence). This CDR3 is built from 14 residues. CDR3 amino acids: CASSFPGGVNEQFF. The CDR3 DNA reads as TGTGCCAGCAGCTTCCCCGGGGGAGTCAATGAGCAGTTCTTC.

This clonotype was detected ten times or more. The chain carries TRBV7-2 and TRBJ1-2, with TRBD1 as a possible D gene (5 bases). The germline V and J ends were trimmed by 5 bases and 2 bases, with 15 bases remaining between them. This CDR3 spans 15 amino acids. Per germline, CDR1 SGHTA and CDR2 FQGNSA. CDR3 sequence reads: CASSLSAAGNYGYTF. In nucleotides, the CDR3 is TGTGCCAGCAGCCTCTCGGCGGCAGGGAACTATGGCTACACCTTC.

This clonotype was detected ten times or more. This rearrangement joins TRBV5-1 to TRBJ2-1; no clear D gene. Germline assignment: CDR1 SGHRS and CDR2 YFSETQ. The ends were cut back, 4 bases at V and 6 bases at J, with 8 bases in the middle. This CDR3 is 12 amino acids long. The CDR3 protein is CASSPPTNEQFF. The CDR3 nucleotides are TGCGCCAGCAGCCCACCCACCAATGAGCAGTTCTTC.

This clonotype was picked up many times. The chain links TRBV5-1 to TRBJ2-7; D tentatively fits TRBD1 or TRBD2 (5 bases each). V dropped 0 bases and J dropped 0 bases, with 13 bases sitting between them. The CDR3 spans 16 residues. The germline V gene has CDR1 SGHRS and CDR2 YFSETQ. This CDR3 is CASSLGWAGTSYEQYF. The CDR3 region has the DNA TGCGCCAGCAGCTTGGGGTGGGCAGGGACCTCCTACGAGCAGTACTTC.